Below are 28 T cell receptor beta chains sequenced from a single sample in a study of blood T cell repertoires in COVID-19. Produced via immunoSEQ multiplex PCR; TCRdb's table is partial and in-frame only. The table has about 19,000 clones, about nine tenths seen once. Sequenced input: peripheral blood. The receptors originated from a human donor in a cohort sampled during active COVID-19. The donor label of this sample is uncertain.

This clone has only one observation. The chain couples TRBV28 to TRBJ1-6; D not certain. CDR1 MDHEN and CDR2 SYDVKM come from the germline V gene. Trimming removed 2 bases from V and 13 bases from J, with 9 bases in between. This CDR3 region has 12 residues. CDR3 sequence: CASSLGGSPLHF. The CDR3 bases are TGTGCCAGCAGTTTAGGAGGGAGCCCCCTCCACTTT.

The rearrangement uses TRBV29-1 and TRBJ2-1; D is perhaps TRBD2 (5 bases). Deletions cut 6 bases from V and 7 bases from J, with 16 bases between. Germline-derived CDR1 and CDR2 are SQVTM and ANQGSEA. The CDR3 spans 13 residues. CDR3 sequence reads: CSVVLARENEQFF. The CDR3 DNA is TGCAGCGTGGTTTTAGCGAGAGAAAATGAGCAGTTCTTC.

This chain connects TRBV18 to TRBJ2-1; tentatively, D is TRBD2 (6 bases). With 0 bases removed from V and 3 bases from J, the gap between germline ends came to 12 bases. Germline loops: CDR1 KGHSH, CDR2 LQKENI. The CDR3 contains 16 residues. This CDR3 is CASSPPFGGNYNEQFF. CDR3 DNA: TGTGCCAGCTCACCACCGTTCGGCGGGAACTACAATGAGCAGTTCTTC.

The chain uses TRBV19 and TRBJ2-3, with TRBD1 matching 9 bases. Germline V gene sequence: CDR1 LNHDA, CDR2 SQIVND (reference sequence). After removal of 6 bases from V and 2 bases from J, the junction contained 12 bases not matched to a gene. The CDR3 length is 17 residues. CDR3 bases: TGTGCCAGTAGGCTTTCCGGGGACAGGGTGGCCACAGATACGCAGTATTTT. Translation: CASRLSGDRVATDTQYF.

The chain recombines TRBV5-4 with TRBJ2-1; 7 bases match TRBD2. This CDR3 contains 13 residues. V shed 4 bases and J 9 bases; nucleotides not matched to a gene: 7. Germline CDR1 and CDR2: SGHNT and YYREEE (reference sequence). The CDR3 coding sequence is TGTGCCAGCAGCATAGATTCTAGCGGTGAGCAGTTCTTC. This encodes CASSIDSSGEQFF.

This chain connects TRBV5-1 to TRBJ2-7, with 7 bases aligning to TRBD2. After removal of 5 bases from V and 1 base from J, the junction contained 12 bases not matched to a gene. Per germline, CDR1 SGHRS and CDR2 YFSETQ. CDR3 length: 16 residues. The CDR3 sequence is CASRPDPSGQSYEQYF. For the CDR3, the DNA is TGCGCCAGCAGACCAGATCCTAGCGGTCAATCCTACGAGCAGTACTTC. Complete variable domain (other parts from reference TRBV5-1 and TRBJ2-7): KAGVTQTPRYLIKTRGQQVTLSCSPISGHRSVSWYQQTPGQGLQFLFEYFSETQRNKGNFPGRFSGRQFSNSRSEMNVSTLELGDSALYLCASRPDPSGQSYEQYFGPGTRLTVT.

The genes are TRBV25-1 and TRBJ1-5; TRBD1 agrees at 8 bases. The CDR3 is 13 residues long. With V trimmed by 8 bases and J by 1 base, 1 base remained unmatched. CDR1 is MGHDK and CDR2 is SYGVNS in the germline V gene. In nucleotides, the CDR3 is TGTGCCAGCCGACAGGGGAGCAATCAGCCCCAGCATTTT. Amino acid sequence: CASRQGSNQPQHF.

The rearrangement links TRBV5-4 to TRBJ2-7; 7 nucleotides line up with TRBD1. This CDR3 has 14 residues. Trimming cost V 0 bases and J 7 bases; bases outside gene matches: 7. From germline, CDR1 is SGHNT and CDR2 YYREEE (reference sequence). The CDR3 nucleotides read TGTGCCAGCAGCTTGGACAGGGGTATGTTTGAGCAGTACTTC. Protein: CASSLDRGMFEQYF. Supplemented by reference TRBV5-4 and TRBJ2-7, the full variable domain reads ETGVTQSPTHLIKTRGQQVTLRCSSQSGHNTVSWYQQALGQGPQFIFQYYREEENGRGNFPPRFSGLQFPNYSSELNVNALELDDSALYLCASSLDRGMFEQYFGPGTRLTVT.

The rearrangement uses TRBV18 and TRBJ1-5; TRBD1 matches at 8 bases. Germline V lookup: CDR1 KGHSH, CDR2 LQKENI. V was clipped by 6 bases and J by 3 bases; unmatched bases: 4. This CDR3 spans 14 amino acids. The chain's CDR3 is CASSMTGVNQPQHF. The DNA of the CDR3 is TGTGCCAGCTCCATGACAGGGGTCAATCAGCCCCAGCATTTT.

The chain uses TRBV7-8 and TRBJ2-5, with D possibly being TRBD1 (5 bases). This CDR3 region has 13 residues. CDR1 is SGHVS and CDR2 is FQNEAQ in the germline V gene. V was clipped by 4 bases and J by 7 bases, with 13 bases between them. CDR3 region: CASSSDNIGTQYF. The CDR3, as DNA: TGTGCCAGCAGCTCGGACAATATCGGGACCCAGTACTTC.

The chain couples TRBV6-1 to TRBJ2-3, with no clear D. V lost 3 bases to trimming and J lost 2 bases, with 12 bases between them. Germline V CDR1 and CDR2: MNHNS, SASEGT. There are 15 residues in the CDR3. CDR3 protein: CASSEAAPHTDTQYF. The CDR3 DNA sequence: TGTGCCAGCAGTGAGGCGGCGCCCCACACAGATACGCAGTATTTT.

CDR3 nucleotide sequence: TGCGCCAGCAGCCAAGATCTGGGCAGGGCTTGGGGTGGCTACACCTTC. Translating it yields CASSQDLGRAWGGYTF. The chain couples TRBV4-1 to TRBJ1-2; D is possibly TRBD1 (5 bases). With 0 bases removed from V and 7 bases from J, the gap between germline ends came to 18 bases. The CDR3 loop spans 16 amino acids. The germline V gene encodes CDR1 MGHRA and CDR2 YSYEKL.

DNA of the CDR3: TGTGCCAGCAGTAAAGTACACGGAGATTCGAATTCACCCCTCCACTTT. Its translation is CASSKVHGDSNSPLHF. This chain links TRBV6-1 with TRBJ1-6; no firm D call. CDR1 is MNHNS, CDR2 SASEGT, per germline. The CDR3 contains 16 residues. V shed 5 bases and J shed 7 bases, with 18 bases lying between them.

This clone was found once. The chain has TRBV7-9 and TRBJ2-5, with TRBD1 matching over 8 bases. This CDR3 is built from 12 residues. Per germline, CDR1 SEHNR and CDR2 FQNEAQ (reference sequence). V lost 11 bases, J lost 5 bases, and 7 bases stayed unmatched. The chain's CDR3 is CAGLDRAETQYF. The CDR3 nucleotides read TGTGCCGGGTTGGACAGGGCGGAGACCCAGTACTTC. Variable domain in full (rest from reference TRBV7-9 and TRBJ2-5): DTGVSQNPRHKITKRGQNVTFRCDPISEHNRLYWYRQTLGQGPEFLTYFQNEAQLEKSRLLSDRFSAERPKGSFSTLEIQRTEQGDSAMYLCAGLDRAETQYFGPGTRLLVL.

This clone was detected a few times. The chain joins TRBV18 to TRBJ1-1, with unresolved D. The germline gives CDR1 KGHSH, CDR2 LQKENI. The CDR3 contains 12 residues. V was pared by 4 bases and J by 5 bases, with 8 bases between. The DNA of the CDR3 is TGTGCCAGCTCACGGAGGGAGACTGAAGCTTTCTTT. It is translated as CASSRRETEAFF.

CDR3 sequence reads: CASSLAGGGGYTF. The CDR3, as DNA: TGTGCCAGCAGCTTAGCTGGCGGTGGTGGCTACACCTTC. The J gene is TRBJ1-2, the V gene TRBV7-9; D remains unclear. The V end was cut by 0 bases, the J end by 7 bases, with 9 bases between. There are 13 residues in the CDR3. CDR1 is SEHNR and CDR2 is FQNEAQ in the germline V gene (reference sequence).

The V and J genes are TRBV5-1 and TRBJ1-1, with D possibly TRBD1 on 6 matching bases. CDR3 size: 13 residues. V dropped 9 bases and J dropped 5 bases, with 17 bases sitting between them. Germline lookup yields CDR1 SGHRS and CDR2 YFSETQ. As DNA, the CDR3 is TGCGCCACCCGGACAGAACTGGGAACTGAAGCTTTCTTT. This sequence encodes CATRTELGTEAFF.

By share, this clone counts as medium-sized (0.01 to 0.1%). The genes are TRBV2 and TRBJ1-5; no clear D gene. Trimming pared 2 bases from V and 6 bases from J, leaving 5 bases between. The CDR3 consists of 12 residues. Looked up from germline, CDR1 is SNHLY and CDR2 is FYNNEI. CDR3 protein: CASSESFQPQHF. The CDR3 DNA follows: TGTGCCAGCAGTGAATCCTTTCAGCCCCAGCATTTT. Supplemented by reference TRBV2 and TRBJ1-5, the full variable domain reads EPEVTQTPSHQVTQMGQEVILRCVPISNHLYFYWYRQILGQKVEFLVSFYNNEISEKSEIFDDQFSVERPDGSNFTLKIRSTKLEDSAMYFCASSESFQPQHFGDGTRLSIL.

The chain combines TRBV5-1 with TRBJ2-1; 8 bases line up with TRBD2. CDR1 and CDR2 from the germline V gene are SGHRS and YFSETQ. There are 17 residues in the CDR3. V trimming: 3 bases; J trimming: 0 bases; junction bases outside the gene matches: 8. The CDR3 bases are TGCGCCAGCAGCTCCCTGGTTAGCGGGAACTCCTACAATGAGCAGTTCTTC. Translating gives CASSSLVSGNSYNEQFF.

This chain links TRBV6-5 with TRBJ2-2; 7 nucleotides match TRBD1. CDR1 MNHEY and CDR2 SVGAGI come from the germline V gene. The CDR3 has 13 residues. After removal of 5 bases from V and 11 bases from J, the junction contained 8 bases not matched to a gene. CDR3 amino acids: CASSSTGELELFF. The CDR3 bases are TGTGCCAGCAGTAGTACAGGGGAGCTTGAGCTGTTTTTT.

This clone has more than one count but fewer than ten. This sequence joins TRBV3-1 (or the pseudogene TRBV3-2) and TRBJ2-1; TRBD2 agrees at 9 bases. Germline V gives CDR1 LGHDT, CDR2 YNNKEL (reference sequence). Trimming took 1 base from V and 5 from J; bases not matched to a gene: 18. The CDR3 has 20 residues. Here the CDR3 reads CASSQAAGGRAVWGNNEQFF. The CDR3 DNA follows: TGTGCCAGCAGCCAAGCAGCGGGAGGCAGGGCCGTCTGGGGAAACAATGAGCAGTTCTTC.

The V and J genes are TRBV2 and TRBJ2-1; 7 bases line up with TRBD1. Germline V gene sequence: CDR1 SNHLY, CDR2 FYNNEI. V dropped 3 bases and J dropped 2; count of bases not matched to a gene: 7. The length of the CDR3 is 16 residues. For the CDR3, the DNA is TGTGCCAGCAGTGAGCGTCTGACAGGGACCTACAATGAGCAGTTCTTC. Translated, it gives CASSERLTGTYNEQFF.

A few counts support this clone. The chain uses TRBV13 and TRBJ1-6; 7 positions match TRBD1. The V gene end was trimmed by 7 bases and the J gene end by 7 bases; junction bases not matched to a gene: 7. The CDR3 is made up of 14 amino acids. CDR1 and CDR2 (germline): PRHDT, FYEKMQ (reference sequence). The CDR3 is CASTSRDRNSPLHF. The CDR3 nucleotides read TGTGCCAGCACCTCCCGGGACAGAAATTCACCCCTCCACTTT.

The chain links TRBV5-6 to TRBJ2-1, with 10 bases aligning to TRBD2. The CDR3 has 17 residues. Germline V gives CDR1 SGHDT, CDR2 YYEEEE. With V trimmed by 0 bases and J by 8 bases, 11 bases remained unmatched. In DNA form, the CDR3 reads TGTGCCAGCAGCTTGGATCGGACTAGCGGAGGGGGGGATGAGCAGTTCTTC. It codes for CASSLDRTSGGGDEQFF.

This clone was detected once. CDR3 amino acids: CASRQTSGTSYNEQFF. CDR3 sequence (DNA): TGTGCCAGCAGGCAGACTAGCGGGACCTCCTACAATGAGCAGTTCTTC. V is TRBV2 and J is TRBJ2-1, with 11 bases lining up with TRBD2. Trimming removed 6 bases from V and 0 bases from J; junction bases left unmatched: 4. This CDR3 has 16 residues. CDR1 SNHLY and CDR2 FYNNEI come from the germline V gene. The whole variable domain, filled in from reference TRBV2 and TRBJ2-1, reads EPEVTQTPSHQVTQMGQEVILRCVPISNHLYFYWYRQILGQKVEFLVSFYNNEISEKSEIFDDQFSVERPDGSNFTLKIRSTKLEDSAMYFCASRQTSGTSYNEQFFGPGTRLTVL.

The V gene is TRBV15, the J gene TRBJ2-5; 12 positions match TRBD2. Unmatched junction bases numbered 0, after V lost 0 bases and J lost 4 bases. Germline CDR1 LNHNV, CDR2 YYDKDF (reference sequence). The CDR3 loop spans 15 amino acids. The CDR3 here is CATSRELAGGETQYF. CDR3 DNA sequence: TGTGCCACCAGCAGAGAACTAGCGGGAGGAGAGACCCAGTACTTC.

The chain employs TRBV5-1 and TRBJ2-3; the D gene is possibly TRBD1 (6 bases). The germline V gene encodes CDR1 SGHRS and CDR2 YFSETQ. This CDR3 has 14 amino acids. Trimming left V 5 bases short and J 3 bases short, with 13 bases between. CDR3 DNA sequence: TGCGCCAGCAGATCGGGACACGGGACAGATACGCAGTATTTT. Translation gives CASRSGHGTDTQYF. Full variable domain (remainder filled in from reference TRBV5-1 and TRBJ2-3): KAGVTQTPRYLIKTRGQQVTLSCSPISGHRSVSWYQQTPGQGLQFLFEYFSETQRNKGNFPGRFSGRQFSNSRSEMNVSTLELGDSALYLCASRSGHGTDTQYFGPGTRLTVL.

This chain links TRBV15 with TRBJ2-3; no reliable D call. V was trimmed by 0 bases and J by 5 bases, leaving 15 bases between them. The CDR3 sequence is 16 residues long. CDR1 is LNHNV and CDR2 is YYDKDF in the germline V gene (reference sequence). The CDR3 nucleotides are TGTGCCACCAGCAGAGATAATCCCAGATATCAAGATACGCAGTATTTT. Protein: CATSRDNPRYQDTQYF.